These 3 T cell receptor beta chains were all obtained from the same sample, sequenced in a study of T cell responses to AZD1222 COVID-19 vaccine (dated by TCRdb to about 2021). Library creation used the immunoSEQ multiplex PCR assay. TCRdb took over this immuneACCESS table, retaining in-frame rearrangements with V and J assigned. Such tables are incomplete; in checked studies, under half of the missing clones stem from an unresolved V gene, and the remainder is unexplained. This sample comprises roughly 140,000 clones, about 91% of them detected only once. Together, the top ten hold 4.7% of the sample. The time point label, read with the paper, signifies: baseline before first vaccination. The input for sequencing was peripheral blood, taken on day 0 of AZD1222 vaccination. The receptors come from an adult in good health.

J is TRBJ2-3 and V is TRBV5-1, with TRBD2 as a possible D gene (5 bases). V lost 1 base, J lost 0 bases, and 12 bases lay in between. The CDR3 length is 16 residues. Germline loops: CDR1 SGHRS, CDR2 YFSETQ. CDR3 residues: CASSLWERSSTDTQYF. CDR3 DNA sequence: TGCGCCAGCAGCTTGTGGGAGCGGAGTAGCACAGATACGCAGTATTTT.

V is TRBV14 and J is TRBJ1-2; D unclear. Germline V gene data show CDR1 as SGHDN and CDR2 as FVKESK. Deletions cut 0 bases from V and 7 bases from J, with 15 bases between. This CDR3 spans 15 amino acids. The CDR3 DNA sequence: TGTGCCAGCAGCCAAGAAGCGGCCCAGGTTCGTGGCTACACCTTC. Translating gives CASSQEAAQVRGYTF.

The CDR3 DNA sequence: TGTGCCAGCAGTGAAAGCCCTTTGGGGGGCTCCTATGGCTACACCTTC. Encoded protein: CASSESPLGGSYGYTF. The chain links TRBV6-1 to TRBJ1-2; a weak D match, TRBD1 (6 bases). The length of the CDR3 is 16 residues. Trimming stripped 2 bases from V and 4 bases from J, with 17 bases between. In germline, CDR1 is MNHNS, CDR2 SASEGT.